The 6 T cell receptor beta chains in this list originate from one sample, sequenced in a study of blood T cell repertoires in COVID-19. The table came from immunoSEQ multiplex PCR; TCRdb's copy has only in-frame clones and leaves some out. The profile shows some 370,000 clones, more than 75% of them singletons. The sequenced sample consisted of peripheral blood. The receptors stem from a young woman with COVID-19, enrolled during active disease.

This chain connects TRBV2 to TRBJ2-7; 9 nucleotides align to TRBD1. Germline trimming cut 7 bases from V and 2 bases from J; bases unmatched to any gene: 6. From germline, CDR1 is SNHLY and CDR2 FYNNEI. The CDR3 runs to 14 residues. CDR3 loop: CASIPGTGPYEQYF. The CDR3 bases are TGTGCCAGCATCCCCGGGACAGGGCCCTACGAGCAGTACTTC. Based on the CDR3 plus reference TRBV2 and TRBJ2-7, the full variable domain is EPEVTQTPSHQVTQMGQEVILRCVPISNHLYFYWYRQILGQKVEFLVSFYNNEISEKSEIFDDQFSVERPDGSNFTLKIRSTKLEDSAMYFCASIPGTGPYEQYFGPGTRLTVT.

The gene calls are TRBV19 and TRBJ2-7; 10 bases map to TRBD2. The CDR3 spans 15 residues. The germline V gene encodes CDR1 LNHDA and CDR2 SQIVND (reference sequence). The J segment lost 4 bases and the V segment lost 4 bases, leaving 7 bases of the junction unmatched. CDR3 sequence: CASSTLAGVSYEQYF. CDR3 nucleotide sequence: TGTGCCAGTAGTACGCTAGCGGGAGTTAGTTACGAGCAGTACTTC.

The chain recombines TRBV30 with TRBJ2-3; 10 bases align to TRBD2. The CDR3 is made up of 16 amino acids. The junction had 11 bases not matched to a gene; V was cut back by 4 bases and J by 4 bases. CDR1 is GTSNPN, CDR2 SVGIG, per germline (reference sequence). The CDR3 here is CAWTLGLAGVADTQYF. In DNA, the CDR3 is TGTGCCTGGACCCTAGGGCTAGCGGGAGTGGCAGATACGCAGTATTTT.

This chain uses TRBV27 with TRBJ2-7; 8 bases agree with TRBD2. The CDR3 contains 15 residues. Germline values: CDR1 MNHEY, CDR2 SMNVEV (reference sequence). With V trimmed by 4 bases and J by 3 bases, 8 bases remained unmatched. The DNA for the CDR3 is TGTGCCAGCAGTTGGGACGGGAGGGCCCTCTACGAGCAGTACTTC. Its translation is CASSWDGRALYEQYF.

This chain links TRBV2 with TRBJ2-6, with a weak D call TRBD2 (5 bases). V shed 6 bases and J shed 4 bases, with 16 bases lying between them. CDR3 length equals 16 residues. Germline CDR1 reads SNHLY; CDR2 reads FYNNEI. CDR3 protein: CASSPTGTAGANVLTF. DNA of the CDR3: TGTGCCAGCAGCCCAACGGGAACGGCGGGGGCCAACGTCCTGACTTTC.

This chain joins TRBV6-5 and TRBJ1-5; 9 bases are a match to TRBD1. V shed 8 bases and J 7 bases; nucleotides not matched to a gene: 6. CDR1 and CDR2 (germline): MNHEY, SVGAGI. CDR3 size: 13 residues. The DNA for the CDR3 is TGTGCCAGCTCGGGACAGGGTATACAGCCCCAGCATTTT. Residues: CASSGQGIQPQHF.